This passage covers 17 T cell receptor beta chains from one sample sequenced in a study of tumor and adjacent non-tumor tissue in lung cancer (dated by TCRdb to the late 2010s). RNA was isolated from bulk, unsorted tissue, and RNA quality was assessed with a NanoDrop ND-1000 and an Agilent 2100. The normal lung samples consisted of distant non-tumor tissue collected more than 3 cm from the tumor edge. Library preparation used multiplex PCR. Sequencing relied on an Illumina HiSeq 2500. TCRbeta libraries were constructed through three rounds of nested PCR with primers (Table S4) according to protocols adapted from ARM-PCR. Through fastp at Q25 and MiXCR, TCRdb rebuilt clones from the public reads, retaining in-frame beta chains. Rows with one shared CDR3 protein collapse into an entry with the most common genes and DNA. The sample has some 100,000 distinct CDR3 sequences on record, about 61% of them singletons. The ten largest clones represent roughly 20% of the sample.

Input material: distant non-tumor lung tissue. The source of these receptors is a man between 60 and 70 years old with non-small cell lung cancer.

With respect to this clonotype: Here the CDR3 omits its conserved ending phenylalanine or tryptophan, so a read error is the likely source. The chain is built from TRBV12-3 or TRBV12-4 and TRBJ2-7, with 10 nucleotides matching TRBD1. The CDR3 is 14 residues long. After removal of 4 bases from V and 5 bases from J, the junction contained 5 bases not matched to a gene. The CDR3 protein is CASSSVTGGDEQYL. Written as DNA, the CDR3 is TGTGCCAGCAGTTCCGTGACAGGGGGCGACGAGCAGTACTTA.

This clonotype appeared a few times. The chain recombines TRBV28 with TRBJ1-4; no clear D gene. V was shortened by 5 bases and J by 2 bases, with 15 bases between the two germline ends. Germline values: CDR1 MDHEN, CDR2 SYDVKM. CDR3 length: 16 amino acids. This chain's CDR3 is CASSPSVGSTNEKLFF. The CDR3 region has the DNA TGTGCCAGCAGTCCCTCGGTGGGGTCGACTAATGAAAAACTGTTTTTT.

The table lists this clonotype with many counts. This chain links TRBV6-5 with TRBJ2-7, with 16 bases that match TRBD2. Germline V CDR1 and CDR2: MNHEY, SVGAGI. J lost 6 bases, V lost 6 bases, and 14 bases had no gene match. CDR3 length: 18 residues. For the CDR3, the DNA is TGTGCCAGCAGGGGCCCGGGACTAGCGGGGGGGGCTTATAGCGAGCAGTACTTC. Protein product: CASRGPGLAGGAYSEQYF.

By share, this clonotype counts as medium-sized. J is TRBJ2-1 and V is TRBV6-4, with 7 nucleotides matching TRBD2. CDR3 length: 14 residues. In germline, CDR1 is MRHNA, CDR2 SNTAGT. V shed 3 bases and J 9 bases; nucleotides not matched to a gene: 8. The CDR3 sequence is CASSESTSYGEQFF. The DNA of the CDR3 is TGTGCCAGCAGTGAATCGACTAGCTACGGTGAGCAGTTCTTC.

Concerning this clonotype itself: A much larger clonotype is one base distant, so this may be a read error. This chain uses TRBV28 with TRBJ1-2; TRBD1 agrees at 8 bases. The CDR3 spans 16 residues. Germline CDR1 is MDHEN and CDR2 is SYDVKM. In DNA, the CDR3 is TGTGCCGGCAGTGACACCTCCTCCCGGACAGGGATCGGCTACACCTTC. Protein sequence: CAGSDTSSRTGIGYTF.

A remark on this clonotype: This is likely a read error, given that the CDR3 carries no conserved phenylalanine or tryptophan at its end. This chain joins TRBV6-5 and TRBJ1-6; possible D gene TRBD1, 5 bases. Trimming removed 2 bases at V and 8 bases at J, with 16 bases between. This CDR3 has 16 residues. Germline V CDR1 and CDR2: MNHEY, SVGAGI. The CDR3 reads CASSYTSVKGHSPLHY. DNA of the CDR3: TGTGCCAGCAGTTACACCAGTGTCAAGGGGCATTCACCCCTCCACTAT.

On this clonotype itself: Its ends do not fully match the called genes, so a read error is possible. The rearrangement joins TRBV14 to TRBJ2-1; the D call may be TRBD1 or TRBD2 (6 bases each). CDR1 and CDR2 (germline): SGHDN, FVKESK. This CDR3 is 15 amino acids long. Here the CDR3 DNA reads TGTGCCAGCATCCAAGATCCGGGGGCATACAATGAGCAGTTCTTC. Amino acid sequence: CASIQDPGAYNEQFF.

This clonotype came up many times. The CDR3 region is CASTKGDTQYF. The CDR3 nucleotides are TGTGCCAGCACCAAAGGAGATACGCAGTATTTT. This chain links TRBV11-2 with TRBJ2-3; D not certain. Between the trimmed V and J ends, which lost 7 bases and 5 bases, there was a span of 7 bases. This CDR3 spans 11 amino acids. Germline assignment: CDR1 SGHAT and CDR2 FQNNGV.

Concerning this clonotype itself: The junction departs from germline at one end; a sequencing error may be responsible. The rearrangement joins TRBV5-4 to TRBJ2-1, with 11 bases fitting TRBD2. The CDR3 spans 16 residues. Looked up from germline, CDR1 is SGHNT and CDR2 is YYREEE (reference sequence). CDR3 bases: TGTGCCAGCAGCTTGACCCTAGCGGGGGGCAATAATGGGCAGTTCTTC. Encoded protein: CASSLTLAGGNNGQFF.

Note on this clonotype: A single base separates this from a much larger clone, so it may be a read error. The rearrangement links TRBV20-1 to TRBJ2-1; 10 nucleotides line up with TRBD2. CDR1 DFQATT and CDR2 SNEGSKA come from the germline V gene (reference sequence). There are 13 residues in the CDR3. CDR3 loop: CSGRGLAKNEQSF. CDR3 nucleotide sequence: TGCAGTGGAAGGGGACTAGCGAAAAATGAGCAGTCCTTC.

Notes on this clonotype: Likely a read error: the CDR3 ends without its conserved phenylalanine or tryptophan. It is unclear where the CDR3 begins or ends on the DNA, so no DNA is shown, and the CDR3 is as TCRdb lists it. The chain links TRBV6-5 to TRBJ2-1; TRBD2, the table's D call, was not compared with the DNA. CDR1 MNHEY and CDR2 SVGAGI come from the germline V gene. The CDR3 comprises 15 residues, both ends counted. The CDR3 reads CASSSGLAGTFEEFL.

About this clonotype: At one end the junction does not follow the germline gene, possibly because of a read error. The chain is built from TRBV28 and TRBJ2-7; D is perhaps TRBD1 (5 bases). Germline V lookup: CDR1 MDHEN, CDR2 SYDVKM. The CDR3 has 14 residues. Written as DNA, the CDR3 is TGTGCTAGCAATTTATGGCAGGGTACCTACGAGCAGTACTTC. It is translated as CASNLWQGTYEQYF.

This clonotype was detected a few times. This may arise from a read error, as a much more abundant clone is one base away. The chain has TRBV4-3 and TRBJ2-1, with 8 bases lining up with TRBD2. CDR1 and CDR2 (germline): LGHNA, YSLEER. The CDR3 is made up of 18 amino acids. The CDR3 spells CASSQILLAGSSYNGQFF. The CDR3 nucleotides read TGCGCCAGCAGCCAGATTCTATTAGCGGGGAGCTCCTACAATGGGCAGTTCTTC.

This clonotype was seen a handful of times. The CDR3 DNA reads as TGTGCCAGCCTTACAGGGGGGAATCAGCCCCAGTATTTT. Amino acid sequence: CASLTGGNQPQYF. This chain links TRBV6-1 with TRBJ1-5; 8 bases match TRBD1. The DNA end is more similar to TRBJ2-3, so the J call may be wrong. The CDR3 is made up of 13 amino acids. In germline, CDR1 is MNHNS, CDR2 SASEGT.

This clonotype was picked up a small number of times. The chain links TRBV28 to TRBJ1-5; TRBD1 is a possible D gene (5 bases). The CDR3 sequence is 16 residues long. V was clipped by 1 base and J by 9 bases, with 19 bases between them. Germline V gene lookup returns CDR1 MDHEN and CDR2 SYDVKM. CDR3 sequence reads: CASSLFPGLGLRPQHF. The CDR3 nucleotides are TGTGCCAGCAGTTTATTTCCGGGGCTCGGTTTGAGGCCCCAGCATTTT. Full variable domain (outside the CDR3, taken from reference TRBV28 and TRBJ1-5): DVKVTQSSRYLVKRTGEKVFLECVQDMDHENMFWYRQDPGLGLRLIYFSYDVKMKEKGDIPEGYSVSREKKERFSLILESASTNQTSMYLCASSLFPGLGLRPQHFGDGTRLSIL.

Note on this clonotype: One junction end disagrees with the germline gene, perhaps due to a read error. The chain joins TRBV5-4 to TRBJ1-2; D ambiguous. This CDR3 region has 15 residues. CDR1 and CDR2 from the germline V gene are SGHNT and YYREEE (reference sequence). The CDR3 coding sequence is TGTGCCAGTAGCTTGGGGTACGCCAGTTTTCGGGGCTACACCTTC. It specifies CASSLGYASFRGYTF.

With regard to this clonotype: At one end, the junction sequence differs from germline, possibly due to a read error. The chain joins TRBV11-2 to TRBJ2-1; D might be TRBD2 (5 bases). CDR3 length equals 14 residues. Germline V gene lookup returns CDR1 SGHAT and CDR2 FQNNGV. CDR3 bases: TGTGCCAGCAACTTAGTCGAGAGGGCCGGTGAGCAGTTCTTC. Protein sequence: CASNLVERAGEQFF.